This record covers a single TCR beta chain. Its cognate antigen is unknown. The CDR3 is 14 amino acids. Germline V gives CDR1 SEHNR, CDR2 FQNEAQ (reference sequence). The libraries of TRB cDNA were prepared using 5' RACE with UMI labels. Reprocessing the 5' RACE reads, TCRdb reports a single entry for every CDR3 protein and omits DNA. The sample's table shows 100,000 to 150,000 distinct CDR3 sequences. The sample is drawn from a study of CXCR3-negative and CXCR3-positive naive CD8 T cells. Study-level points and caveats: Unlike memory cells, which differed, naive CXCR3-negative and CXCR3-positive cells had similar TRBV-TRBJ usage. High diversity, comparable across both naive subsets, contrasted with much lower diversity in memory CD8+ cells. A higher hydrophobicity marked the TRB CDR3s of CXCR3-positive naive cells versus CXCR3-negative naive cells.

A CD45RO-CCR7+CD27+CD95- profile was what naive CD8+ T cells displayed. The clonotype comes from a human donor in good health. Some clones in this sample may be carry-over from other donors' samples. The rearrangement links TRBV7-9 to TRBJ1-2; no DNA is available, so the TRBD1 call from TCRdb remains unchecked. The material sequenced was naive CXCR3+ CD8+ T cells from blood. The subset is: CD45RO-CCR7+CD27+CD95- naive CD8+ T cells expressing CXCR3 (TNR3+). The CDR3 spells CASSLGTVERGYTF.